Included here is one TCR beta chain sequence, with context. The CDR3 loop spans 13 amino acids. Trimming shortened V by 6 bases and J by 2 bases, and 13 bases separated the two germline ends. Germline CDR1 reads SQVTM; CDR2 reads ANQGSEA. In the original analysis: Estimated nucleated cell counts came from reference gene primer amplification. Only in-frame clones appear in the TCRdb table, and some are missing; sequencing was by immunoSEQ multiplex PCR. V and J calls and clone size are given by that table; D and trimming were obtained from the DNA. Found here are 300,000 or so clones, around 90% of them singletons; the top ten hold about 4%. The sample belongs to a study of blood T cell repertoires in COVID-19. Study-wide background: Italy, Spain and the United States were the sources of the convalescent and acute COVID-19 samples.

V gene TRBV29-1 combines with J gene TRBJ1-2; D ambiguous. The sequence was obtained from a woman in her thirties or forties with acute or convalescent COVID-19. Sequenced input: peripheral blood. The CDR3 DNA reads TGCAGCGTACACGAGAACAGCAACTATGGCTACACCTTC. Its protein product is CSVHENSNYGYTF.